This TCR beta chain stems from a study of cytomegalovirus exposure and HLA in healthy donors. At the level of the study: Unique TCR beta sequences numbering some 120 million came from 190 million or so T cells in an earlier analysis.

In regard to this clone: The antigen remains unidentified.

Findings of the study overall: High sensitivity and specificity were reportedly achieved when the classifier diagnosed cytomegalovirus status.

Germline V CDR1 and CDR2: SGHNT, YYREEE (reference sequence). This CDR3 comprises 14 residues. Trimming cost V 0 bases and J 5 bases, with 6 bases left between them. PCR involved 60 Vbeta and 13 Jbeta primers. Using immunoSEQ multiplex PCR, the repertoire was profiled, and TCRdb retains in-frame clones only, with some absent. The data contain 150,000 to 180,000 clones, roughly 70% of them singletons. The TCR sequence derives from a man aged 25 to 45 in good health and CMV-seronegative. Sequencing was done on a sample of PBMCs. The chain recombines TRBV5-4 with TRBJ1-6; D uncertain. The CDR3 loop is CASSLGLNNSPLHF. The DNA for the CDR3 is TGTGCCAGCAGCTTGGGACTAAATAATTCACCCCTCCACTTT.